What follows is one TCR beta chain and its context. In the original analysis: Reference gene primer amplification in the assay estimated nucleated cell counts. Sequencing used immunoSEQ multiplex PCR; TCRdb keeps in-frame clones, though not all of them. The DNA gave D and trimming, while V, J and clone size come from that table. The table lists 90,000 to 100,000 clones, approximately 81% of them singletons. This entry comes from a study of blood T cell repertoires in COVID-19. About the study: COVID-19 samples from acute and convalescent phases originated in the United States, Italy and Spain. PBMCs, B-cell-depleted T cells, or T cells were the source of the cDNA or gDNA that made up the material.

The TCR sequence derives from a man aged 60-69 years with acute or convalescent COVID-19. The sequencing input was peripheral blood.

This chain's CDR3 is CASSPRYRGNTEAFF. CDR3 DNA sequence: TGTGCCAGCAGCCCCCGGTACAGGGGGAACACTGAAGCTTTCTTT. This chain joins TRBV11-3 and TRBJ1-1, with 7 bases matching TRBD1. The CDR3 spans 15 residues. CDR1 and CDR2 (germline): SGHNT, YENEEA. V was clipped by 5 bases and J by 1 base; unmatched bases: 7.